This T cell receptor beta chain was sequenced during a study of T cell changes during pregnancy in multiple sclerosis. Some clones are missing from TCRdb's copy, which holds only in-frame ones; the method was immunoSEQ multiplex PCR. The sample consists of about 110,000 clones, roughly 90% of them appearing once. The germline CDR1 and CDR2 sequences are SGDLS and YYNGEE. CDR3 length: 15 amino acids. V lost 2 bases, J lost 5 bases, and 9 bases stayed unmatched. The sample consisted of peripheral blood, taken after pregnancy. The chain combines TRBV9 with TRBJ2-5; TRBD1 agrees at 7 bases. The clonotype originates from a female donor with multiple sclerosis, enrolled in a pregnancy study. The CDR3: CASSVEQGLFETQYF. The CDR3 region has the DNA TGTGCCAGCAGCGTGGAACAGGGGCTTTTCGAGACCCAGTACTTC.